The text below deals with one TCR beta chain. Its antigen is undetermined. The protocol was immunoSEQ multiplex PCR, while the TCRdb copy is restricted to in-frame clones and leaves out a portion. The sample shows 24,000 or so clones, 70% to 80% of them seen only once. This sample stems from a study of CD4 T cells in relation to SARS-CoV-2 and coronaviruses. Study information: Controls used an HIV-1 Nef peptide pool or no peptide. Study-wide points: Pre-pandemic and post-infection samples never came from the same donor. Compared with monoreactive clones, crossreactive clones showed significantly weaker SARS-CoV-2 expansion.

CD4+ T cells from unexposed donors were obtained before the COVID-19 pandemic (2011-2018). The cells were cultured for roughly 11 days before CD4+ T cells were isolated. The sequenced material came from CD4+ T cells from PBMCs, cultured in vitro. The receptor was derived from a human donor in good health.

The CDR3 sequence: CASSRGAGGGTGELFF. The CDR3, as DNA: TGTGCCAGCAGCCGAGGGGCGGGGGGAGGCACCGGGGAGCTGTTTTTT. This sequence joins TRBV7-8 and TRBJ2-2; TRBD2 matches at 8 bases. CDR1 and CDR2 from the germline V gene are SGHVS and FQNEAQ. J lost 4 bases, V lost 5 bases, and 9 bases had no gene match. This CDR3 region has 16 residues.